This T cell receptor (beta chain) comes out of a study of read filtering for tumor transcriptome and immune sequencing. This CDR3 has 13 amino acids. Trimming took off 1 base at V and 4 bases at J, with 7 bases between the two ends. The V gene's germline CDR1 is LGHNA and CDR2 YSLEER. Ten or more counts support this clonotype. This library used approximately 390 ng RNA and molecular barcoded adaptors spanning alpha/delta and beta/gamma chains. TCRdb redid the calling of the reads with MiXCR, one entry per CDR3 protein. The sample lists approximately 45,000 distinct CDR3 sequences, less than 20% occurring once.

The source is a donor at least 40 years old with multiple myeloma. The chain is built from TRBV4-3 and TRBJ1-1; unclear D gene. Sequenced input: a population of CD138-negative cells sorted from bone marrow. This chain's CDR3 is CASSQVRGTEAFF. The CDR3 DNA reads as TGCGCCAGCAGCCAAGTCCGGGGCACTGAAGCTTTCTTT.